The 10 T cell receptor beta chains below were found in one sample sequenced in a study of blood T cell repertoires in COVID-19. Some clones are missing from TCRdb's copy, which holds only in-frame ones; the method was immunoSEQ multiplex PCR. The sample holds roughly 70,000 clones; 85% to 90% are singletons and the top ten take 3.2%. Sequenced material: peripheral blood. Every receptor here comes from a man aged 45-65 years with active COVID-19.

In this sample, this clone turned up a few times. The chain carries TRBV2 and TRBJ2-4; TRBD1 is a possible D gene (6 bases). Between the trimmed V and J ends, which lost 5 bases and 8 bases, there was a span of 16 bases. The CDR3 is 14 amino acids. CDR1 is SNHLY, CDR2 FYNNEI, per germline. CDR3 protein: CASSPRLGGDIQYF. In DNA form, the CDR3 reads TGTGCCAGCAGTCCACGTCTTGGGGGCGACATTCAGTACTTC.

This clone is medium-sized within its sample. V gene TRBV28 combines with J gene TRBJ2-1; D might be TRBD2 (5 bases). The germline V gene has CDR1 MDHEN and CDR2 SYDVKM. The CDR3 loop spans 12 amino acids. V gave up 4 bases and J gave up 8 bases, with 9 bases separating them. CDR3 protein: CASSWERDEQFF. Here the CDR3 DNA reads TGTGCCAGCAGTTGGGAGAGGGATGAGCAGTTCTTC.

This clone came up once. The V call is TRBV7-2, the J call TRBJ1-2; possibly TRBD1 for D (5 bases). This CDR3 has 11 amino acids. V was clipped by 4 bases and J by 8 bases, with 8 bases between them. CDR1 and CDR2 from the germline V gene are SGHTA and FQGNSA. This CDR3 is CASSSTDGYTF. DNA for the CDR3: TGTGCCAGCAGCTCGACAGACGGCTACACCTTC.

This clone was found once. The chain has TRBV6-2 or TRBV6-3 and TRBJ1-5; D is possibly TRBD1 (5 bases). Germline CDR1 is MNHEY and CDR2 is SVGEGT. CDR3 size: 13 residues. The V gene lost 2 bases and the J gene lost 9 bases, with 11 bases spanning the gap. CDR3 in DNA: TGTGCCAGCAGTTACGCCCGGGGGGGGCCCCAGCATTTT. As protein: CASSYARGGPQHF.

The V call is TRBV18, the J call TRBJ2-5, with TRBD1 matching over 7 bases. V lost 4 bases, J lost 3 bases, and 2 bases stayed unmatched. CDR3 length: 13 residues. CDR1 is KGHSH, CDR2 LQKENI, per germline. CDR3 amino acids: CASSQGQKETQYF. CDR3 coding DNA: TGTGCCAGCTCACAGGGACAGAAAGAGACCCAGTACTTC.

The chain carries TRBV12-3 or TRBV12-4 and TRBJ1-2; D is ambiguous. The CDR3 is 13 amino acids. Deletions cut 3 bases from V and 6 bases from J, with 11 bases between. CDR3 DNA: TGTGCCAGCAGTTTGATCCGGCAGGATGGCTACACCTTC. It encodes CASSLIRQDGYTF.

J is TRBJ2-1 and V is TRBV11-3; D is perhaps TRBD2 (6 bases). In germline, CDR1 is SGHNT, CDR2 YENEEA. This CDR3 has 17 residues. V dropped 1 base and J dropped 5 bases, with 18 bases sitting between them. CDR3: CASSLGLVGGANNEQFF. CDR3 coding DNA: TGTGCCAGCAGCTTAGGTCTGGTGGGAGGCGCGAACAATGAGCAGTTCTTC. Variable domain in full (rest from reference TRBV11-3 and TRBJ2-1): EAGVVQSPRYKIIEKKQPVAFWCNPISGHNTLYWYLQNLGQGPELLIRYENEEAVDDSQLPKDRFSAERLKGVDSTLKIQPAELGDSAVYLCASSLGLVGGANNEQFFGPGTRLTVL.

V usage is TRBV11-2 and J usage is TRBJ1-1, with D possibly matching TRBD1 (5 bases). In germline, CDR1 is SGHAT, CDR2 FQNNGV. V was pared by 3 bases and J by 0 bases, with 14 bases between. CDR3 length: 16 residues. CDR3 protein: CASSLGGRVMNTEAFF. CDR3 nucleotide sequence: TGTGCCAGCAGCTTGGGGGGGAGGGTGATGAACACTGAAGCTTTCTTT.

V and J are TRBV23-1 and TRBJ1-2; a weak D match, TRBD1 (6 bases). TRBV23-1 is recorded as an ORF, its role being uncertain. The V end was cut by 2 bases, the J end by 6 bases, with 16 bases between. This CDR3 comprises 15 residues. CDR3 sequence: CASSQRRGSTHGYTF. CDR3 nucleotide sequence: TGCGCCAGCAGTCAAAGAAGGGGGAGTACCCATGGCTACACCTTC.

The chain employs TRBV7-8 and TRBJ1-2; TRBD1 is a possible D gene (6 bases). Trimming removed 1 base from V and 0 bases from J, with 12 bases in between. Germline V gene data show CDR1 as SGHVS and CDR2 as FQNEAQ. The CDR3 extends over 16 amino acids. The CDR3 DNA reads TGTGCCAGCAGCTTAGTTGGGGGCCCCACTAACTATGGCTACACCTTC. Its protein is CASSLVGGPTNYGYTF.